This TCR beta chain originates from a study of chemoradiotherapy in HPV16-positive cancers. Study results and limitations: During treatment, candidate HPV-specific clones and E7-related motifs expanded in tumor. For HPV16-positive patients, expanding HPV-responsive T cells associated with longer recurrence-free survival. Only two HPV16-positive patients supplied the functional HPV-specificity definition.

The assay was immunoSEQ multiplex PCR, and TCRdb's table has in-frame clones only and misses some. This table has approximately 35,000 clones, around 80% appearing once. CDR1 is MGHDK and CDR2 is SYGVNS in the germline V gene. The CDR3 loop spans 13 amino acids. The ends were cut back, 8 bases at V and 3 bases at J, with 11 bases in the middle. Repertoires were sampled repeatedly during chemoradiotherapy. Details on this clone: Its antigen is as yet unknown.

The chain employs TRBV25-1 and TRBJ1-3, with D uncertain. The sample was blood, taken from a patient who underwent chemoradiotherapy. The source of this sequence is a human donor with HPV-associated anogenital cancer. CDR3 nucleotide sequence: TGTGCCAGCGGGGAGGTTGGTGGAAACACCATATATTTT. Residues: CASGEVGGNTIYF.